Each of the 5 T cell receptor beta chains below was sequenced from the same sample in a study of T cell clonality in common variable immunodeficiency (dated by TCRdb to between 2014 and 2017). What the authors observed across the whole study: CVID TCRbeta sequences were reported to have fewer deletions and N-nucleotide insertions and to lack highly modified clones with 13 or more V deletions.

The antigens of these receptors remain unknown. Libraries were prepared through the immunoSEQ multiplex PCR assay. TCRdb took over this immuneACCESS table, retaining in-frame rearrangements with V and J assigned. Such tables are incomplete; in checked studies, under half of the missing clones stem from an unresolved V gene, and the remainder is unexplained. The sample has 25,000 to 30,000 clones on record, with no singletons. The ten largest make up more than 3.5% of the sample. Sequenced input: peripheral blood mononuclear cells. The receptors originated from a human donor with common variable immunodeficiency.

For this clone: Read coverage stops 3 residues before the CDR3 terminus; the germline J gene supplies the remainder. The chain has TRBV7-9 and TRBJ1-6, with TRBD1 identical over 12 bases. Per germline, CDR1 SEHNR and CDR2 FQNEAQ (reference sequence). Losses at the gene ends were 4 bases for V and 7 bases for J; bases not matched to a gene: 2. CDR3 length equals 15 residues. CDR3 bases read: TGTGCCAGCAGCTGGGACAGGGGGCTAAATTCACCC. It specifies CASSWDRGLNSP. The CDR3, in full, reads CASSWDRGLNSPLHF.

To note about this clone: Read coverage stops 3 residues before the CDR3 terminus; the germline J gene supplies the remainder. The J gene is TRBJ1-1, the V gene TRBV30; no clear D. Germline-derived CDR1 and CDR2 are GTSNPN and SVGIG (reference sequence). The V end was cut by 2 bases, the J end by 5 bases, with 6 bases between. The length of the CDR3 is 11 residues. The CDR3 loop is CAWSIETEAFF. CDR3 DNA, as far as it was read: TGTGCCTGGAGTATAGAAACTGAA. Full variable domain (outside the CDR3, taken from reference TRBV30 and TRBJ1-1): SQTIHQWPATLVQPVGSPLSLECTVEGTSNPNLYWYRQAAGRGLQLLFYSVGIGQISSEVPQNLSASRPQDRQFILSSKKLLLSDSGFYLCAWSIETEAFFGQGTRLTVV.

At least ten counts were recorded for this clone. The CDR3 protein is CSALAGGGTGELFF. The CDR3 DNA, read in part, is TGCAGTGCTTTAGCGGGAGGTGGCACCGGGGAG. The rearrangement links TRBV20-1 to TRBJ2-2; 10 bases map to TRBD2. The sequence runs out 3 residues before the end of the CDR3; the remainder is reconstructed from the germline J gene. The trim removed 5 bases at V and 4 bases at J, leaving 4 bases unmatched. The CDR3 contains 14 residues. In germline, CDR1 is DFQATT, CDR2 SNEGSKA (reference sequence).

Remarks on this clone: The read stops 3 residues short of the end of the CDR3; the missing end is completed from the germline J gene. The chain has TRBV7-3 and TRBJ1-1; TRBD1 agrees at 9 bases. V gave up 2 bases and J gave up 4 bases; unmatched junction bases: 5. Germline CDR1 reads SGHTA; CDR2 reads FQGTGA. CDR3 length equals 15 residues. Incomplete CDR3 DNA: TGTGCCAGCAGCTTAGCCGGGACAGGGAGCACTGAA. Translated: CASSLAGTGSTE. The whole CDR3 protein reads CASSLAGTGSTEAFF.

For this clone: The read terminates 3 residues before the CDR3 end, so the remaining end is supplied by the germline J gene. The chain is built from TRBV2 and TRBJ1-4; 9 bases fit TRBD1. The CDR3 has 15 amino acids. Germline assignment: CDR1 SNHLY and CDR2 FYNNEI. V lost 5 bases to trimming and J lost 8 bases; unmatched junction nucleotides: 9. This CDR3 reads CASSSQGQGGEKLFF. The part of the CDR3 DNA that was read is TGTGCCAGCAGTTCCCAGGGACAGGGAGGCGAAAAA.